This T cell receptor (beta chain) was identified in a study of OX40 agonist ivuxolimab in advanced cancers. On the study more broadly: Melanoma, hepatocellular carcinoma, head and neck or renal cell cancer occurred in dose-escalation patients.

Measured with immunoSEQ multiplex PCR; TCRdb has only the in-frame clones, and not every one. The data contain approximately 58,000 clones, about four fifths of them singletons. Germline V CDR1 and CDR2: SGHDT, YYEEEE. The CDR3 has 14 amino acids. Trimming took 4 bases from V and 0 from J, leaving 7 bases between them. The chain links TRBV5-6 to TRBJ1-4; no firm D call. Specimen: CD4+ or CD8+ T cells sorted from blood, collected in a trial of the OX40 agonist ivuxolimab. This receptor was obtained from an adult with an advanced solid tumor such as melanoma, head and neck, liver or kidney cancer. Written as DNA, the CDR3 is TGTGCCAGCAGCGCCACATCAACTAATGAAAAACTGTTTTTT. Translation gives CASSATSTNEKLFF. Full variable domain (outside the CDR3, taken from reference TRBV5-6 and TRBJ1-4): DAGVTQSPTHLIKTRGQQVTLRCSPKSGHDTVSWYQQALGQGPQFIFQYYEEEERQRGNFPDRFSGHQFPNYSSELNVNALLLGDSALYLCASSATSTNEKLFFGSGTQLSVL.